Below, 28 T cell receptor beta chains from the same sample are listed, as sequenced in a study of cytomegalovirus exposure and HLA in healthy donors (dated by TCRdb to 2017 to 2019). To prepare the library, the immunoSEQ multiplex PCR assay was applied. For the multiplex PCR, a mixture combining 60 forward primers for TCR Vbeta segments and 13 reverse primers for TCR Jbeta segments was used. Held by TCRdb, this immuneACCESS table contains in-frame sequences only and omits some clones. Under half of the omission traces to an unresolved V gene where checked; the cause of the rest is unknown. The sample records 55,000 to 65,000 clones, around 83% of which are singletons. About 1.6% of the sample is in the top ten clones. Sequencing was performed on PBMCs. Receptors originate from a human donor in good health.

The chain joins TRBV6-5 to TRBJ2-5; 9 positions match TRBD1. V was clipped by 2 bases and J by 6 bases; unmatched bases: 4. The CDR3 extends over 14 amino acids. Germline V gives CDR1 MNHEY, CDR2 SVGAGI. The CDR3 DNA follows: TGTGCCAGCAGTTACGGGACAGGGTTGAAGACCCAGTACTTC. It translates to CASSYGTGLKTQYF.

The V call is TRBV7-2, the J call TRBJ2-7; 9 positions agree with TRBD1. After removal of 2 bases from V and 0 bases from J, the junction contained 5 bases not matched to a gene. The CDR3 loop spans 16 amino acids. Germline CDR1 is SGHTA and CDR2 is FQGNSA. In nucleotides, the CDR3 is TGTGCCAGCAGCTTATTGGGACAGGGAAGCTCCTACGAGCAGTACTTC. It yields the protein CASSLLGQGSSYEQYF.

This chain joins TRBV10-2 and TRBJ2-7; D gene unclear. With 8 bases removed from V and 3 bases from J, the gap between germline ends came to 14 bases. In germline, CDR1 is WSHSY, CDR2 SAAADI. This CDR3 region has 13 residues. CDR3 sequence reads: CASSETSFYEQYF. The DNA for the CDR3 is TGCGCCAGCTCTGAAACTTCCTTCTACGAGCAGTACTTC.

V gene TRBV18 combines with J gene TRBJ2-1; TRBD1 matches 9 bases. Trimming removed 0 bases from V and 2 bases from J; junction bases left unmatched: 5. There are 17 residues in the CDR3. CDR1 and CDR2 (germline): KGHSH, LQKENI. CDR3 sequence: CASSPPRQGGPYNEQFF. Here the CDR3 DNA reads TGTGCCAGCTCACCACCGCGACAGGGGGGCCCCTACAATGAGCAGTTCTTC.

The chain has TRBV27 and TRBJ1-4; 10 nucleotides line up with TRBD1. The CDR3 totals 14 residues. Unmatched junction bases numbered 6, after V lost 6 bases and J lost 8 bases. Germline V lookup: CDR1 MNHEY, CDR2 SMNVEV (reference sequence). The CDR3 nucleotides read TGTGCCAGCAGACGACAGGGGGCTGAAGAAAAACTGTTTTTT. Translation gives CASRRQGAEEKLFF. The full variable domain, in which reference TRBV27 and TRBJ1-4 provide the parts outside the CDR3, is EAQVTQNPRYLITVTGKKLTVTCSQNMNHEYMSWYRQDPGLGLRQIYYSMNVEVTDKGDVPEGYKVSRKEKRNFPLILESPSPNQTSLYFCASRRQGAEEKLFFGSGTQLSVL.

CDR3 loop: CASSPTGGLEKLFF. The CDR3 coding sequence is TGTGCCAGCTCACCGACAGGGGGCTTGGAAAAACTGTTTTTT. The chain links TRBV18 to TRBJ1-4, with 10 bases fitting TRBD1. Germline CDR1 and CDR2: KGHSH and LQKENI. Trimming took 3 bases from V and 8 from J; bases not matched to a gene: 3. CDR3 length equals 14 residues. Full variable domain (outside the CDR3, taken from reference TRBV18 and TRBJ1-4): NAGVMQNPRHLVRRRGQEARLRCSPMKGHSHVYWYRQLPEEGLKFMVYLQKENIIDESGMPKERFSAEFPKEGPSILRIQQVVRGDSAAYFCASSPTGGLEKLFFGSGTQLSVL.

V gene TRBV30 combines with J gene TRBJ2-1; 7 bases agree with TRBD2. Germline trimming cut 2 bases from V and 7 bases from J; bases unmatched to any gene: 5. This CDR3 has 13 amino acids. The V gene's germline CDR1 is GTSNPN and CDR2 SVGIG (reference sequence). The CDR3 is CAWSLAGVNEQFF. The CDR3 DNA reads TGTGCCTGGAGTCTGGCGGGAGTAAATGAGCAGTTCTTC. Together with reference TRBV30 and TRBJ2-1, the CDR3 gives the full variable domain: SQTIHQWPATLVQPVGSPLSLECTVEGTSNPNLYWYRQAAGRGLQLLFYSVGIGQISSEVPQNLSASRPQDRQFILSSKKLLLSDSGFYLCAWSLAGVNEQFFGPGTRLTVL.

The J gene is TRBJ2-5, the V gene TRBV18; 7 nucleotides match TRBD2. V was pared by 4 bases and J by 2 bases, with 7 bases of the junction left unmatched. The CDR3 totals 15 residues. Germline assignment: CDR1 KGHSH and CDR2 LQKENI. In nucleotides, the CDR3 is TGTGCCAGCTCACGTTATGCGGGAGTTCAAGAGACCCAGTACTTC. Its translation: CASSRYAGVQETQYF.

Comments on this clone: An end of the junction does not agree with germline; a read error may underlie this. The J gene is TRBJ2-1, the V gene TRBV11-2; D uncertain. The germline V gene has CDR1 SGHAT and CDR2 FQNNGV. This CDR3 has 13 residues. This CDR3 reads CATSVGLANEQLF. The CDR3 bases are TGTGCCACCTCCGTGGGCCTGGCCAATGAGCAGCTCTTC.

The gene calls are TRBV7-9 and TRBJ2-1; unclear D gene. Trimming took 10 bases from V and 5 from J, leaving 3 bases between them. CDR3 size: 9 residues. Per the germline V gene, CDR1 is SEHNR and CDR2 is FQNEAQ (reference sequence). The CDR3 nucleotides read TGTGCCAACAACAATGAGCAGTTCTTC. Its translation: CANNNEQFF.

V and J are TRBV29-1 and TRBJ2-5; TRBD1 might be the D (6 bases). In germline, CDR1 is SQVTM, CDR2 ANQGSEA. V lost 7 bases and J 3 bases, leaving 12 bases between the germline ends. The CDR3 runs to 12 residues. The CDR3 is CSAGTQKETQYF. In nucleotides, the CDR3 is TGCAGCGCCGGGACACAGAAAGAGACCCAGTACTTC.

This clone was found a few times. The CDR3 sequence: CASSLGIDRVVTEAFF. The CDR3 nucleotides are TGCGCCAGCAGCTTGGGAATCGACAGGGTAGTAACTGAAGCTTTCTTT. The V gene is TRBV5-1, the J gene TRBJ1-1; 7 bases agree with TRBD1. Germline CDR1 reads SGHRS; CDR2 reads YFSETQ. The CDR3 has 16 residues. The V and J ends lost 0 bases and 5 bases, in that order; junction bases with no gene match: 10.

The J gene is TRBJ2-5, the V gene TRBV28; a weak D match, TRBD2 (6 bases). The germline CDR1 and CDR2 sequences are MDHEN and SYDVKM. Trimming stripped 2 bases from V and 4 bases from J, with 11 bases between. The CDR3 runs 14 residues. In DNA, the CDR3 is TGTGCCAGCAGTTTACTCGGGGGTAGAGAGACCCAGTACTTC. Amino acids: CASSLLGGRETQYF.

The CDR3 coding sequence is TGTGCCAGCAGCCAAAAACAGGGTCCTAATGAAAAACTGTTTTTT. As protein: CASSQKQGPNEKLFF. The genes are TRBV4-2 and TRBJ1-4; D possibly corresponds to TRBD1 (6 bases). This CDR3 is built from 15 residues. V was trimmed by 2 bases and J by 3 bases, leaving 10 bases between them. The V gene's germline CDR1 is LGHNA and CDR2 YNFKEQ.

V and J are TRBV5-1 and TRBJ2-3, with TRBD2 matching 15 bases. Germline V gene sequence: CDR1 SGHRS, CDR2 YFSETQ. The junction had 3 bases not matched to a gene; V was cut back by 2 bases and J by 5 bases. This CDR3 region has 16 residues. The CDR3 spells CASSLGLAGGQDTQYF. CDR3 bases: TGCGCCAGCAGCTTAGGACTAGCGGGGGGGCAAGATACGCAGTATTTT. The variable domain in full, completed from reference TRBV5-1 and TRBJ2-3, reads KAGVTQTPRYLIKTRGQQVTLSCSPISGHRSVSWYQQTPGQGLQFLFEYFSETQRNKGNFPGRFSGRQFSNSRSEMNVSTLELGDSALYLCASSLGLAGGQDTQYFGPGTRLTVL.

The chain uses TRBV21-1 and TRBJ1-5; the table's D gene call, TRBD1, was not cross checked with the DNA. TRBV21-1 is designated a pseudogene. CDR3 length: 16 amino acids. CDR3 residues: CASTPPGHESNQPQHF. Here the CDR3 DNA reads TGTGCCAGCACACCTCCGGGACACGAGAGCAATCAGCCCCAGCATTTT.

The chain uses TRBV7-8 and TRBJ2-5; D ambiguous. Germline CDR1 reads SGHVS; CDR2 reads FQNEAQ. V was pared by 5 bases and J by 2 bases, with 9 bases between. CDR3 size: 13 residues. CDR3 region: CASSPLLQETQYF. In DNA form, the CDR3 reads TGTGCCAGCAGCCCACTATTACAAGAGACCCAGTACTTC.

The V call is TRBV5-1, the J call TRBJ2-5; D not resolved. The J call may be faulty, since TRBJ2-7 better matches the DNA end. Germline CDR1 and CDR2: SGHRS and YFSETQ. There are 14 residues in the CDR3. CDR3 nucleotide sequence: TGCGCCAGCAGCTTGGAAGAGAAACCATACGAGCAGTACTTC. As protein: CASSLEEKPYEQYF.

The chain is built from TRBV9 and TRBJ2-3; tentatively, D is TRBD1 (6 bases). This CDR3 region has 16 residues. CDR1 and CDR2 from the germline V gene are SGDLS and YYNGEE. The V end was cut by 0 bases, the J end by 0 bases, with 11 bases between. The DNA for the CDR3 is TGTGCCAGCAGCGTAGTATGGACAGCTAGCACAGATACGCAGTATTTT. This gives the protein CASSVVWTASTDTQYF.

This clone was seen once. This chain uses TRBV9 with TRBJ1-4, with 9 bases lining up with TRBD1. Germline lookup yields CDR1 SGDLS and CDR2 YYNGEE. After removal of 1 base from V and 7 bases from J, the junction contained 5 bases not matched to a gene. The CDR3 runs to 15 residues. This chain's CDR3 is CASSVRTGEGEKLFF. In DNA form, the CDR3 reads TGTGCCAGCAGCGTACGGACAGGGGAAGGTGAAAAACTGTTTTTT.

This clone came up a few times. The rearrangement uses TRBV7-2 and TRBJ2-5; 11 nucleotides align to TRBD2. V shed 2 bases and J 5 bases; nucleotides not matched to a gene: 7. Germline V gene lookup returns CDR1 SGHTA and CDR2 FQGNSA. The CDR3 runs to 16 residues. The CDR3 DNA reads TGTGCCAGCAGCTTAATGCTAGCGGGGGGCGGGGAGACCCAGTACTTC. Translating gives CASSLMLAGGGETQYF.

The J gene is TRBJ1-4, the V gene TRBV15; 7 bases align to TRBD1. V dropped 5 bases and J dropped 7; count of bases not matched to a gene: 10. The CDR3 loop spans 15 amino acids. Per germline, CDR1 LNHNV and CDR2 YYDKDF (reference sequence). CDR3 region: CATSVQQGPSEKLFF. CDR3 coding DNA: TGTGCCACCAGCGTCCAACAGGGGCCCAGTGAAAAACTGTTTTTT.

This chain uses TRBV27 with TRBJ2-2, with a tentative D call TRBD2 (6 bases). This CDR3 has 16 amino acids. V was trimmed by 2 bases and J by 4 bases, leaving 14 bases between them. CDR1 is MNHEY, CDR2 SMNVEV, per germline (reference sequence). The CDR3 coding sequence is TGTGCCAGCAGTTTACTTACGGGAGACGGCACCGGGGAGCTGTTTTTT. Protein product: CASSLLTGDGTGELFF.

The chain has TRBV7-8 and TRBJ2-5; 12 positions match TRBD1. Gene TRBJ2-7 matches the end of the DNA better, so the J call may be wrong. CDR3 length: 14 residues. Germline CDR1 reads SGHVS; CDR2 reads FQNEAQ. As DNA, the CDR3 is TGTGCCAGCAGCCGGGACAGGGGGCCCTACGAGCAGTACTTC. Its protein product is CASSRDRGPYEQYF.

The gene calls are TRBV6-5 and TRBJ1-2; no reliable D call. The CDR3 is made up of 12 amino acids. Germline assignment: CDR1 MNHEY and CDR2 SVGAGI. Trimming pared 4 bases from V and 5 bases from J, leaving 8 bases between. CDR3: CASSSEPYGYTF. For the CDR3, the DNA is TGTGCCAGCAGTTCCGAGCCATATGGCTACACCTTC.

CDR3 nucleotides: TGTGCCAGCAGGAACCAGGACAGTACCTCCCAGTACTTC. Translating it yields CASRNQDSTSQYF. This chain uses TRBV28 with TRBJ2-5; TRBD1 might be the D (6 bases). V lost 6 bases and J lost 9, with 17 bases in between. The CDR3 is made up of 13 amino acids. Germline values: CDR1 MDHEN, CDR2 SYDVKM.

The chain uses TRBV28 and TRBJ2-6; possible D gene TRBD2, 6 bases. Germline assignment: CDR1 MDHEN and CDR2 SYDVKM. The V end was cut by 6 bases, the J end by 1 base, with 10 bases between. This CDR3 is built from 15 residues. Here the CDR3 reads CASSLGGSGANVLTF. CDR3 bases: TGTGCCAGCAGCCTGGGGGGATCTGGGGCCAACGTCCTGACTTTC.

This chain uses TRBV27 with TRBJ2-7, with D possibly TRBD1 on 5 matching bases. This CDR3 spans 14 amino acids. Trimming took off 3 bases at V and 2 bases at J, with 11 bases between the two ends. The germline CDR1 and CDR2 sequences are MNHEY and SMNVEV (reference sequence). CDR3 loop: CASSFVDKTYEQYF. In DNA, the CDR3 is TGTGCCAGCAGTTTCGTGGACAAAACCTACGAGCAGTACTTC.